Here is one TCR beta chain with its context. The CDR3 sequence is 16 residues long. V lost 5 bases, J lost 3 bases, and 6 bases stayed unmatched. The V gene's germline CDR1 is SGHAT and CDR2 FQNNGV. Living in 24 US areas, the participants were between 18 and 89 years of age. Recovered participants had two consecutive negative NP/OP PCR tests, healthcare professional clearance, or symptom resolution. The data belong to a study of blood T cell repertoires in COVID-19. Methods used by the authors: By means of reference gene primer amplification, nucleated cell counts were estimated. Clones were read by immunoSEQ multiplex PCR, and TCRdb kept only the in-frame ones, dropping some. That table is the source of V, J and clone size, and D and trimming were worked out from the DNA. The sample yields about 330,000 clones, more than 70% seen once.

This clonotype was obtained from a woman aged 25 to 45 who had recovered from COVID-19. The V and J genes are TRBV11-2 and TRBJ2-3; TRBD2 agrees at 12 bases. The sequenced material came from PBMCs or T cells enriched from blood (not recorded which). CDR3 coding DNA: TGTGCCAGCAGCCCACGGACTAGCGGGGAGACAGATACGCAGTATTTT. It yields the protein CASSPRTSGETDTQYF.